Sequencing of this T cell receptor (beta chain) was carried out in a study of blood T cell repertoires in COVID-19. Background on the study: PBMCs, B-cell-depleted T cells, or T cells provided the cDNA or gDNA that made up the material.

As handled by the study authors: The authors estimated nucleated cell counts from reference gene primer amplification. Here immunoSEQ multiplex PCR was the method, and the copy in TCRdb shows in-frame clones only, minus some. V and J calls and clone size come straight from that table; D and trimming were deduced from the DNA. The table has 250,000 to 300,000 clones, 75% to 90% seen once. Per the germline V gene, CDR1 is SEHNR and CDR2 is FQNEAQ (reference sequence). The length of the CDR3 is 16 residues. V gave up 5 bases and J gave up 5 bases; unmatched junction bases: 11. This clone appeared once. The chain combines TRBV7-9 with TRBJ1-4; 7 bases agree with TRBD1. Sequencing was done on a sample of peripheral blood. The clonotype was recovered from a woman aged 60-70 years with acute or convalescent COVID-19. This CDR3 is CASSPYGDSLNEKLFF. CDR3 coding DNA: TGTGCCAGCAGCCCTTACGGGGACAGTCTAAATGAAAAACTGTTTTTT.